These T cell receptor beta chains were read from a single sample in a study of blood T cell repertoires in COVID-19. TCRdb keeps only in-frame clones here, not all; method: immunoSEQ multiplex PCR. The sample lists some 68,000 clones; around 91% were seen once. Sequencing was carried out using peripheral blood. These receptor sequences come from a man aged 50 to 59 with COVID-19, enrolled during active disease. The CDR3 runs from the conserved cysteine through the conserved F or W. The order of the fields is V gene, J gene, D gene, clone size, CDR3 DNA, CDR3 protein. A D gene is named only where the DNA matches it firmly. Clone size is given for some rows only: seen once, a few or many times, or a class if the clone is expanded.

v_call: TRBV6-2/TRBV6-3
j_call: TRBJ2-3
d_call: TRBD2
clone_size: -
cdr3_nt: TGTGCCAGCAGTATAACACCCGTAGCGGGAGATACGCAGTATTTT
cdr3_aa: CASSITPVAGDTQYF

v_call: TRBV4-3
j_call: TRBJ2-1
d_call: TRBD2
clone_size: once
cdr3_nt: TGCGCCAGCAGCCAAGAACTAGCGTCAAATGAGCAGTTCTTC
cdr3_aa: CASSQELASNEQFF

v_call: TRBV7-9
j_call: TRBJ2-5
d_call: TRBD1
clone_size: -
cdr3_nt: TGTGCCAGCAGCTTAGCAACCGGGACAGGAGGACCCCAAGAGACCCAGTACTTC
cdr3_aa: CASSLATGTGGPQETQYF

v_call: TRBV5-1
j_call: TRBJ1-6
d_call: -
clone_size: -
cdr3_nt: TGCGCCAGCAGCTCGAGGACGGAGGGAAATTCACCCCTCCACTTT
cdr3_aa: CASSSRTEGNSPLHF

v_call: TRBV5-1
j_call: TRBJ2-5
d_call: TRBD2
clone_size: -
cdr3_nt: TGCGCCAGCAGTGAAGCGGCGGGAGGGCAAGAGACCCAGTACTTC
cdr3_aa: CASSEAAGGQETQYF

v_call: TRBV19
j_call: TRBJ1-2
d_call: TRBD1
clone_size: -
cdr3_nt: TGTGCCAGTAGTATCTCTCCGGGACAGAGGGCTAACTATGGCTACACCTTC
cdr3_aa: CASSISPGQRANYGYTF

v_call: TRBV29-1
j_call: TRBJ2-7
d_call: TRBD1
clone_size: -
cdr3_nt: TGCAGCGTTGAGGGACAGGGCTACGAGCAGTACTTC
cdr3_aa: CSVEGQGYEQYF

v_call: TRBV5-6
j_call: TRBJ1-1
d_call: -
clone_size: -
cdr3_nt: TGTGCCAGCAGCTTGAGGGGGAGCACTGAAGCTTTCTTT
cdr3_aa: CASSLRGSTEAFF

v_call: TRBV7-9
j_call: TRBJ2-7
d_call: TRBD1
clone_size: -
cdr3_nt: TGTGCCAGCAGTAGTAAGACAGGGGCCTATAACTACGAGCAGTACTTC
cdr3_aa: CASSSKTGAYNYEQYF

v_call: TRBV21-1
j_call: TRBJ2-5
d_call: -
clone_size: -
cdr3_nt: TGTGCCAGCAGCAAGGGGGCTAGCGGGAGTAAAGAGACCCAGTACTTC
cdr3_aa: CASSKGASGSKETQYF

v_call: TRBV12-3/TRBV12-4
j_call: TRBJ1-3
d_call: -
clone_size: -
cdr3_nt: TGTGCCAGCAGATCCGCTGGAAACACCATATATTTT
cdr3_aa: CASRSAGNTIYF

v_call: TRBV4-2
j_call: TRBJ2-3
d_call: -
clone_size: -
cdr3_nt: TGTGCCAGCAGCCAAGCCGGGACTGGCACAGATACGCAGTATTTT
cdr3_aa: CASSQAGTGTDTQYF

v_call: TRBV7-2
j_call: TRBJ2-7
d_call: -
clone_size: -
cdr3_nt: TGTGCCAGCAGCTTCGACAGAATTGCCGTCGAGCAGTACTTC
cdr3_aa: CASSFDRIAVEQYF

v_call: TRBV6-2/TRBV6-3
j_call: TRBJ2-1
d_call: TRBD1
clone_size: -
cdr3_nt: TGTGCCAGCAGTTACTCGGACAGGGGGCATGAGCAGTTCTTC
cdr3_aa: CASSYSDRGHEQFF

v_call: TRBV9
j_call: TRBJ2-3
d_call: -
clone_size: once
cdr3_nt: TGTGCCAGCAGCTTTAATCAGGCAGATACGCAGTATTTT
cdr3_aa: CASSFNQADTQYF

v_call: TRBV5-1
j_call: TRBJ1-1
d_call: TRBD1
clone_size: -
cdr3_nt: TGCGCCAGCAGGGGGACAGGGAGGAACACTGAAGCTTTCTTT
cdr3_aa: CASRGTGRNTEAFF

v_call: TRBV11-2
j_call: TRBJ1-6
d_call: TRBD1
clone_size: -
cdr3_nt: TGTGCCAGCAGCTTAGCGGATTCAGGGACAGGGGGTTCACCCCTCCACTTT
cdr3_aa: CASSLADSGTGGSPLHF

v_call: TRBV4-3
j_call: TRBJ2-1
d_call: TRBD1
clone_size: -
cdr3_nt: TGCGCCAGCAGCCAAAGCCCCGGACAGGCCAATGAGCAGTTCTTC
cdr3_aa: CASSQSPGQANEQFF

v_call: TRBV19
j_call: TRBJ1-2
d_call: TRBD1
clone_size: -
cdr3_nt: TGTGCCAGTAGTATCATGGGACAGGACTATGGCTACACCTTC
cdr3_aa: CASSIMGQDYGYTF

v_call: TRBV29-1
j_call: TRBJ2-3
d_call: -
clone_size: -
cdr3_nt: TGCAGCGTTATGGAACTACCAATCAAGTTTTTTGTATCAAACACAGATACGCAGTATTTT
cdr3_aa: CSVMELPIKFFVSNTDTQYF

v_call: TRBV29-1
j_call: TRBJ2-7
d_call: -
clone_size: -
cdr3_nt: TGCAGCGGGTCCTCAGGGGTTGCCTACGAGCAGTACTTC
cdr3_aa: CSGSSGVAYEQYF

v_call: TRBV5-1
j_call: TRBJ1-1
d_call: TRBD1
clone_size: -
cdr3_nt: TGCGCCAGCAGCGAGACAGGGAGTGGAGCTTTCTTT
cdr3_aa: CASSETGSGAFF

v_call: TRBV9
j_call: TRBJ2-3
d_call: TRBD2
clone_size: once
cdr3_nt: TGTGCCAGCAGCGCTCAGACTAGCCGGGTCACAGATACGCAGTATTTT
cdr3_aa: CASSAQTSRVTDTQYF

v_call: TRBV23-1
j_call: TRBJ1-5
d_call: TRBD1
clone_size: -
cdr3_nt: TGCGCCAGCAGTCAATTTAAGGGACAGGGAAGCAATCAGCCCCAGCATTTT
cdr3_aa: CASSQFKGQGSNQPQHF

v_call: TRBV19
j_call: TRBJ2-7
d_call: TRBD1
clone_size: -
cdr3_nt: TGTGCCAGTAGCAACTCTCTCAGGGGGTCGTCCGAGCAGTACTTC
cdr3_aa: CASSNSLRGSSEQYF

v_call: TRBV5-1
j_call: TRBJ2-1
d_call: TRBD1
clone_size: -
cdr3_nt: TGCGCCAGCAGCTTGGACAGGGGGGACTACAATGAGCAGTTCTTC
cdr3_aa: CASSLDRGDYNEQFF

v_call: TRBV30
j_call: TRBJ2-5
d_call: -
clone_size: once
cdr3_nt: TGTGCCTGGAGTGTAGTCAGGGCAGAGACCCAGTACTTC
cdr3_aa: CAWSVVRAETQYF

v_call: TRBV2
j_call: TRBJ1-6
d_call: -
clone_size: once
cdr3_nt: TGTGCCAGCAGGATCGACGCAGGGTCCTATAATTCACCCCTCCACTTT
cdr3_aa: CASRIDAGSYNSPLHF

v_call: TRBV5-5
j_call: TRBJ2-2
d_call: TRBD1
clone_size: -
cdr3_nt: TGTGCCAGCAGCTTGCGAGGGGGACAGGGCTCGACCGGGGAGCTGTTTTTT
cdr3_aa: CASSLRGGQGSTGELFF

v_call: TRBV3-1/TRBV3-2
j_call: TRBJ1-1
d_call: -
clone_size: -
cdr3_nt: TGTGCCAGCAGCCCCCCTTCCTACCCGGGGACTGAAGCTTTCTTT
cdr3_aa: CASSPPSYPGTEAFF

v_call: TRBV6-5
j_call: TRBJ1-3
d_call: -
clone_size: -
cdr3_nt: TGTGCCAGCAGTCCCGCTGTTCTGGCCGGAAACACCATATATTTT
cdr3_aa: CASSPAVLAGNTIYF

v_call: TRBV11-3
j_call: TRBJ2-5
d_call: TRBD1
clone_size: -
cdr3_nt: TGTGCCAGCAGCCTAGACAGGGAAGAGACCCAGTACTTC
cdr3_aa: CASSLDREETQYF

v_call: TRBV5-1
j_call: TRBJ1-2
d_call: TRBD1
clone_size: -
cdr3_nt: TGCGCCAGCAGCGGGGGGACAGTCCACTATGGCTACACCTTC
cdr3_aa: CASSGGTVHYGYTF

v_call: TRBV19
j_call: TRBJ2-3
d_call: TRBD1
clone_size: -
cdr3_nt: TGTGCCAGTAGGAGGGGACAGGGCGTAGATACGCAGTATTTT
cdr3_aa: CASRRGQGVDTQYF

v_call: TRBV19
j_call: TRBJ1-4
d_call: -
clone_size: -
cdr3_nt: TGTGCCAGTAGTACCGAAGAAGGGAGGAGAAATGAAAAACTGTTTTTT
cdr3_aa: CASSTEEGRRNEKLFF

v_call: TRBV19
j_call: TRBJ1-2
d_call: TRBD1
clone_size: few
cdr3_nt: TGTGCCAGTAGTCCTATATTGGGGACCCACAGGGGAAGTGGCTACACCTTC
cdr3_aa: CASSPILGTHRGSGYTF

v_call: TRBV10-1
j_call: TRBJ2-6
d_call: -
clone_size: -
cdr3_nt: TGCGCCAGCAGTGAGCGGGGGTCCGGGGCCAACGTCCTGACTTTC
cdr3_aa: CASSERGSGANVLTF

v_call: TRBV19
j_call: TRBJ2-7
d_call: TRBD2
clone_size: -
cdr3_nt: TGTGCCAGTAGTGCCAGAGCCGGGACTAGCGGGGTCTCCTACGAGCAGTACTTC
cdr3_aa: CASSARAGTSGVSYEQYF

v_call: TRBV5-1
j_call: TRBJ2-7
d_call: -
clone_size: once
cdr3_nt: TGCGCCAGCAGCCTCGAGGGCAGGGGAGTTGACGAGCAGTACTTC
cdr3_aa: CASSLEGRGVDEQYF

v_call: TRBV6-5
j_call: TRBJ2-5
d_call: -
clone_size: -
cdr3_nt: TGTGCCAGCAGTTACTCTTCCGGGACCCAGTACTTC
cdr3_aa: CASSYSSGTQYF

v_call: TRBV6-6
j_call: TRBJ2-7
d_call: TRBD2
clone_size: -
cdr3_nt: TGTGCCAGCAGGCGCCAGGCGGGAGACTCCTACGAGCAGTACTTC
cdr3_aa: CASRRQAGDSYEQYF

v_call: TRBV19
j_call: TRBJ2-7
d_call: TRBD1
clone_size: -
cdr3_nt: TGTGCCAGTAGCCAGACAGGGGGTAACGGCGAGCAGTACTTC
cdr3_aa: CASSQTGGNGEQYF

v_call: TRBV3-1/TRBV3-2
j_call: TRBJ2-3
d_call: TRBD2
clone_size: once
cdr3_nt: TGTGCCAGCAGCCACGGCGGGAGGGCGTTAGATACGCAGTATTTT
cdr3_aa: CASSHGGRALDTQYF

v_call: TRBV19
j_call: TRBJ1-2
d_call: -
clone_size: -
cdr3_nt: TGTGCCAGTAGTGCTGGACAAAACTATGGCTACACCTTC
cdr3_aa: CASSAGQNYGYTF

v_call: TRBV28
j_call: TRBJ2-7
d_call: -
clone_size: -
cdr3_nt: TGTGCCAGCAGACCCTCCCCTGCCAGGGGAAGCTCCTACGAGCAGTACTTC
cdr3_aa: CASRPSPARGSSYEQYF

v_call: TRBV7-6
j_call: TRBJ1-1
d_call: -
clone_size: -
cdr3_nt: TGTGCCAGCAGCTTAGTGCGGGGGCTGAACACTGAAGCTTTCTTT
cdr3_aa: CASSLVRGLNTEAFF

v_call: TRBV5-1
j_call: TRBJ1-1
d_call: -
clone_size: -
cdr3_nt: TGCGCCAGCAGCTTGGTACCGACGGGCACTGAAGCTTTCTTT
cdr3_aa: CASSLVPTGTEAFF

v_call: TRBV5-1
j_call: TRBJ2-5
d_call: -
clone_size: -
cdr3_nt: TGCGCCAGCAGCCCCCGCGGCGTCGTTGGAGAGACCCAGTACTTC
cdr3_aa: CASSPRGVVGETQYF

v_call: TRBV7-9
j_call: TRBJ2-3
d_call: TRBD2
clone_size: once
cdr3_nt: TGTGCCAGCGGACTAGCGGGAGCCCCAGATACGCAGTATTTT
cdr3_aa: CASGLAGAPDTQYF

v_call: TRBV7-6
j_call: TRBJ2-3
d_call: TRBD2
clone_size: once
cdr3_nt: TGTGCCAGCAGCTTAGAGCCAGCGGGAGTCGAGGTGGCAGATACGCAGTATTTT
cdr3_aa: CASSLEPAGVEVADTQYF

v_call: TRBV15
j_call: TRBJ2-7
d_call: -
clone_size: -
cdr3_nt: TGTGCCACCAGCAGAGAAGGCGTAAGTGTAGGGGGGGACGAGCAGTACTTC
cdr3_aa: CATSREGVSVGGDEQYF

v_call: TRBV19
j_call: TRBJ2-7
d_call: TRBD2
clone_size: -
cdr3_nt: TGTGCCAGTAGTATGACTAGCGGGACCTACGAGCAGTACTTC
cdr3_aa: CASSMTSGTYEQYF

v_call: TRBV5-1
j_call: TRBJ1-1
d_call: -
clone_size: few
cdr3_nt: TGCGCCAGCAGCCCCCGGGAAAACACTGAAGCTTTCTTT
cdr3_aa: CASSPRENTEAFF